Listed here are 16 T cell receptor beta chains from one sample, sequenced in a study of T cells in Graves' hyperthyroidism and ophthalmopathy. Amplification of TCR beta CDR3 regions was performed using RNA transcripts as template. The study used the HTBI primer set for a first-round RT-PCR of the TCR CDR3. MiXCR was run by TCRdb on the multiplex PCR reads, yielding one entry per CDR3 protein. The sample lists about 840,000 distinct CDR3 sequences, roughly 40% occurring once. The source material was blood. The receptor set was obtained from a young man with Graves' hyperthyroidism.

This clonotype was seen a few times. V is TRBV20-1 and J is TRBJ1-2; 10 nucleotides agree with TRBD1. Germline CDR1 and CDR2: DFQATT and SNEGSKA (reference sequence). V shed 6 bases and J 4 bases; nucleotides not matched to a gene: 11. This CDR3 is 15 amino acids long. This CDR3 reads CSAKPGTGVGYGYTF. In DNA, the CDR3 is TGCAGTGCCAAACCCGGGACAGGGGTAGGCTATGGCTACACCTTC.

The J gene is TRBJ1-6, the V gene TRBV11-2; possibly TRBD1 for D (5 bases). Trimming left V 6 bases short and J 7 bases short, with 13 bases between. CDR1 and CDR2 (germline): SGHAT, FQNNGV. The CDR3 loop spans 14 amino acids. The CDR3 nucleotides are TGTGCCAGCAGAGACTGGGACCTCAATTCACCCCTCCACTTT. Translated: CASRDWDLNSPLHF. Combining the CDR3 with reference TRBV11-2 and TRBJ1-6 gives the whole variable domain EAGVAQSPRYKIIEKRQSVAFWCNPISGHATLYWYQQILGQGPKLLIQFQNNGVVDDSQLPKDRFSAERLKGVDSTLKIQPAKLEDSAVYLCASRDWDLNSPLHFGNGTRLTVT.

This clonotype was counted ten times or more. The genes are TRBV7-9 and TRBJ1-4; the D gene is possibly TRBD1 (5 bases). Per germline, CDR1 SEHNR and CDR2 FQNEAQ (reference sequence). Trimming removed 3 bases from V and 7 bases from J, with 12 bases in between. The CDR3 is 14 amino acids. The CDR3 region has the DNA TGTGCCAGCAGCTTGGAGGGGAATAGTGAAAAACTGTTTTTT. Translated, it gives CASSLEGNSEKLFF.

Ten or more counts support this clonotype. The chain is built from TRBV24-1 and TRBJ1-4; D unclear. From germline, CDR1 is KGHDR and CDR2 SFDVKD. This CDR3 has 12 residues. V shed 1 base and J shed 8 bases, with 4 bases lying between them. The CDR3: CATSDLWEKLFF. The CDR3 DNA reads TGTGCCACCAGTGATTTATGGGAAAAACTGTTTTTT.

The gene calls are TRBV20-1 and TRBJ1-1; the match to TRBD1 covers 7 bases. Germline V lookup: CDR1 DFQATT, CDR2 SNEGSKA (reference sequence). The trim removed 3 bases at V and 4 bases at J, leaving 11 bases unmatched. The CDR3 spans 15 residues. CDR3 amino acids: CSASEGNRGSTEAFF. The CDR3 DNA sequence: TGCAGTGCTAGTGAGGGGAACAGGGGTAGCACTGAAGCTTTCTTT.

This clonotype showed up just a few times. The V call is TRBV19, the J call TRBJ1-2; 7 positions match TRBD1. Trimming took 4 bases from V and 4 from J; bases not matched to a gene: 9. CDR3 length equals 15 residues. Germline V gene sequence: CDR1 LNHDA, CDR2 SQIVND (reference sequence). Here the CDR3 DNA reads TGTGCCAGTAGTACAAACAGGGGAAAACTCTATGGCTACACCTTC. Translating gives CASSTNRGKLYGYTF.

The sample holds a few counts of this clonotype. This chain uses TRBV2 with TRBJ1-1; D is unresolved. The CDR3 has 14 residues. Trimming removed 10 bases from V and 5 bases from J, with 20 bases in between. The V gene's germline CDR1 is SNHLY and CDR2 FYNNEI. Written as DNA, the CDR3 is TGTGCCATCGCCCGGCCCGGGTTTAAGACTGAAGCTTTCTTT. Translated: CAIARPGFKTEAFF.

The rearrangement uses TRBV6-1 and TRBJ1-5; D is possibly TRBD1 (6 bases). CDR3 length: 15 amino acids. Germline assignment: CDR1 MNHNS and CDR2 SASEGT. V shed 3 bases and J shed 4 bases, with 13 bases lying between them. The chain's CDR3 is CASSDRGAANQPQHF. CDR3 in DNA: TGTGCCAGCAGTGATAGGGGGGCGGCTAATCAGCCCCAGCATTTT.

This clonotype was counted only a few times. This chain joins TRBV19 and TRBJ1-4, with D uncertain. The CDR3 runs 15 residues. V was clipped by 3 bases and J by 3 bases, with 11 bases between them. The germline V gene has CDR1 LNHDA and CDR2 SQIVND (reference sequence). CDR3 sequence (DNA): TGTGCCAGTAGTATTTCTGAGACGGCTAATGAAAAACTGTTTTTT. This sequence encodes CASSISETANEKLFF.

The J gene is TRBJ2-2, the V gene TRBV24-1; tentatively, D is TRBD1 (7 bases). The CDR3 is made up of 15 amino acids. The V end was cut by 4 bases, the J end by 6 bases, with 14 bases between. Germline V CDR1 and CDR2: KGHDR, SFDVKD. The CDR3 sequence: CATSEEGALSGELFF. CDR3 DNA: TGTGCCACCAGTGAGGAGGGGGCGCTATCCGGGGAGCTGTTTTTT.

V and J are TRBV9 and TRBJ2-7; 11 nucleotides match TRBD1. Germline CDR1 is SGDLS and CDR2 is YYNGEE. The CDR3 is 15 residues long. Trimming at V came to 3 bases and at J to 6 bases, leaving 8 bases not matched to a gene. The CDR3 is CASSGRGQGGLEQYF. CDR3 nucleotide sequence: TGTGCCAGCAGCGGGCGGGGACAGGGGGGACTCGAGCAGTACTTC.

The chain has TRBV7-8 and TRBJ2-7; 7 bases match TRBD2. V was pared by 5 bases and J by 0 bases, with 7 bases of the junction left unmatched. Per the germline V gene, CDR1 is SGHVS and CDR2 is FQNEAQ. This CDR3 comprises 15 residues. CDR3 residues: CASSRWGGTSYEQYF. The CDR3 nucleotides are TGTGCCAGCAGCCGCTGGGGAGGGACCTCCTACGAGCAGTACTTC.

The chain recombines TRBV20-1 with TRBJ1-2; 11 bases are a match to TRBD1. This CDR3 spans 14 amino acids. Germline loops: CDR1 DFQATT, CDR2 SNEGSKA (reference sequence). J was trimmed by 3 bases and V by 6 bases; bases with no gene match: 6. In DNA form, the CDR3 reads TGCAGTGCCTCCCCGGGACAGGGGGACTATGGCTACACCTTC. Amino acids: CSASPGQGDYGYTF.

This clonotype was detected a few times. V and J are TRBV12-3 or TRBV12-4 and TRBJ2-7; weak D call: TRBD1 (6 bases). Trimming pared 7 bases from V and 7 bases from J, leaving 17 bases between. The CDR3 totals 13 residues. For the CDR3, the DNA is TGTGCCAGCACCGAGAGGGGGATCGGGGAGCAGTACTTC. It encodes CASTERGIGEQYF.

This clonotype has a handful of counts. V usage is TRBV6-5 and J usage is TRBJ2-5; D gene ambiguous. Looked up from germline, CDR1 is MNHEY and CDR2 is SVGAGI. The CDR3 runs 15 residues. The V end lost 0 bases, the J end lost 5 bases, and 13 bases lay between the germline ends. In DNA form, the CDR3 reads TGTGCCAGCAGTTACTCAGGGTGGGAAGGGGAGACCCAGTACTTC. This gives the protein CASSYSGWEGETQYF.

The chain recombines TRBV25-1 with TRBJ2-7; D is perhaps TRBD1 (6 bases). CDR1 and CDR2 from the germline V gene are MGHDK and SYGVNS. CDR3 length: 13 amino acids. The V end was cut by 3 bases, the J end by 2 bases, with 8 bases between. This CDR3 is CASSEDSPYEQYF. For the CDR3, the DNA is TGTGCCAGCAGTGAGGACAGCCCCTACGAGCAGTACTTC.